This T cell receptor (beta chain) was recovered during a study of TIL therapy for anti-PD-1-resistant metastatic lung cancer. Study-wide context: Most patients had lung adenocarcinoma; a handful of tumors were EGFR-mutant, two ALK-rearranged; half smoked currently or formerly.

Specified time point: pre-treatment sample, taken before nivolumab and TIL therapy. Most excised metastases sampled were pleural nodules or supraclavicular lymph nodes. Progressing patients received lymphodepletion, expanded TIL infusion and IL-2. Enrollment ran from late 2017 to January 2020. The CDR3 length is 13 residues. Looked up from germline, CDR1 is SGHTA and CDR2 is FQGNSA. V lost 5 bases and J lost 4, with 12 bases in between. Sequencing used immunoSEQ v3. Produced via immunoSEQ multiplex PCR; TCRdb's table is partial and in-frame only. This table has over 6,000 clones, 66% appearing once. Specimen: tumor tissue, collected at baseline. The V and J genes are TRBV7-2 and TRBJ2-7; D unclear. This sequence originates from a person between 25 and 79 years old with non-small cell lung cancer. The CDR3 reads CASSMPLDYEQYF. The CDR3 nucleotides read TGTGCCAGCAGCATGCCCTTAGATTACGAGCAGTACTTC. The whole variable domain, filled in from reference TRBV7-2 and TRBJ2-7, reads GAGVSQSPSNKVTEKGKDVELRCDPISGHTALYWYRQSLGQGLEFLIYFQGNSAPDKSGLPSDRFSAERTGGSVSTLTIQRTQQEDSAVYLCASSMPLDYEQYFGPGTRLTVT.